These T cell receptor beta chains were read from a single sample in a study of blood T cell repertoires in COVID-19. Clones were read by immunoSEQ multiplex PCR, and TCRdb kept only the in-frame ones, dropping some. In the table there are roughly 160,000 clones, around 83% of which are singletons. The sample was peripheral blood. These receptors were taken from a woman aged 70-85 years who had recovered from COVID-19. Each CDR3 is given with its conserved first and last residue. The D gene is left open where the match is weak. Only part of the rows carry a size: once, few, many, or a class if the clone is expanded.

d_call | j_call | v_call | clone_size | cdr3_nt | cdr3_aa
TRBD1 | TRBJ1-6 | TRBV7-9 | . | TGTGCCAGCAGACCTCTTCAGGGGGCGCGTTCACCCCTCCACTTT | CASRPLQGARSPLHF
. | TRBJ1-2 | TRBV12-5 | . | TGTGCTAGTGGTTTGGCCGTCGGGGGGACCGGGATCCGCTACACCTTC | CASGLAVGGTGIRYTF
TRBD1 | TRBJ2-5 | TRBV29-1 | . | TGCAGCGAACGACAGGGCGATGAGACCCAGTACTTC | CSERQGDETQYF
. | TRBJ1-1 | TRBV9 | . | TGTGCCAGCAGCGCCAACGTGGCGGCCACTGAAGCTTTCTTT | CASSANVAATEAFF
. | TRBJ2-7 | TRBV30 | . | TGTGCCTGGAGTGTACGGGGAGCGCAACTCTCCTACGAGCAGTACTTC | CAWSVRGAQLSYEQYF
TRBD1 | TRBJ1-1 | TRBV5-1 | . | TGCGCCAGCAGCTTGGCCCCCGGGACAGGGGCCAACACTGAAGCTTTCTTT | CASSLAPGTGANTEAFF
. | TRBJ2-5 | TRBV1 | . | TGCACCAACGGATCAGGGGGGCGGGAGACCCAGTACTTC | CTNGSGGRETQYF
TRBD1 | TRBJ1-1 | TRBV18 | . | TGTGCCAGCTCACCACCGGCGCAGGGGGCTAACACTGAAGCTTTCTTT | CASSPPAQGANTEAFF
. | TRBJ1-5 | TRBV12-3/TRBV12-4 | few | TGTGCCAGCAGTTTGGGGGCGAATCAGCCCCAGCATTTT | CASSLGANQPQHF
. | TRBJ1-1 | TRBV5-1 | . | TGCGCCAGCAGCTTGGTCGCCAGAAGGGGCACTGAAGCTTTCTTT | CASSLVARRGTEAFF
. | TRBJ1-1 | TRBV3-1/TRBV3-2 | . | TGTGCCAGCAGCCAAGCGACGGGGGGGGGAGGTGAAGCTTTCTTT | CASSQATGGGGEAFF
TRBD2 | TRBJ2-5 | TRBV6-5 | . | TGTGCCACCGTCAGGGGACTAGGGGAGACCCAGTACTTC | CATVRGLGETQYF
. | TRBJ2-1 | TRBV5-1 | . | TGCGCCAGCAGCTTGTCCCTAGCGTCCGGCTATGAGCAGTTCTTC | CASSLSLASGYEQFF
. | TRBJ1-3 | TRBV5-1 | . | TGCGCCAGCAGCTTGGTTGGCACAAGCTCTGGAAACACCATATATTTT | CASSLVGTSSGNTIYF
. | TRBJ2-7 | TRBV28 | . | TGTGCCAGCGCCACCCTGGGGGGGGACAACTACCCCTACGAGCAGTACTTC | CASATLGGDNYPYEQYF
TRBD2 | TRBJ2-3 | TRBV7-3 | . | TGTGCCAGCAGCTCAAAGCGGGAGGGGGGAGATACGCAGTATTTT | CASSSKREGGDTQYF
TRBD1 | TRBJ2-7 | TRBV27 | . | TGTGCCAGCAGTTTAAGGGTGACAGGGGGCCCCGCCGAGCAGTACTTC | CASSLRVTGGPAEQYF
TRBD2 | TRBJ2-1 | TRBV7-9 | once | TGTGCCAGCAGCCCCAAGACTAGCTGGGAGGGCGGTGAGCAGTTCTTC | CASSPKTSWEGGEQFF
. | TRBJ2-5 | TRBV11-2 | once | TGTGCCAGCAGCTTAGACCCCACGGGGACCCAGTACTTC | CASSLDPTGTQYF
. | TRBJ1-6 | TRBV28 | . | TGTGCCAGCAGTTCCCCAGGTCGTGGAGGGGAGGGGTATAATTCACCCCTCCACTTT | CASSSPGRGGEGYNSPLHF
TRBD1 | TRBJ2-7 | TRBV2 | . | TGTGCCAGCCTGACAGAGACAGGGGCATACGAGCAGTACTTC | CASLTETGAYEQYF
TRBD1 | TRBJ2-1 | TRBV12-3/TRBV12-4 | once | TGTGCCAGCAGTAGAAGGACAGGGGGCGTTCGGTTCTTC | CASSRRTGGVRFF
. | TRBJ2-7 | TRBV19 | once | TGTGCCAGTAGTCCGTCCGGGAGGGGGCGCGAGCAGTACTTC | CASSPSGRGREQYF
TRBD2 | TRBJ2-7 | TRBV6-5 | . | TGTGCCAGCAGTTTAAGACTAGCGGGGGAGCAGTACTTC | CASSLRLAGEQYF
. | TRBJ1-6 | TRBV3-1/TRBV3-2 | . | TGTGCCAGCAGCCTTCGGGATAGGTTGGATAATTCACCCCTCCACTTT | CASSLRDRLDNSPLHF
. | TRBJ1-1 | TRBV9 | . | TGTGCCAGCAGCGTATTAGGGGCCCTGGGCACTGAAGCTTTCTTT | CASSVLGALGTEAFF
TRBD1 | TRBJ1-6 | TRBV6-6 | . | TGTGCCAGCACCAAAGGTGTTTGGCAGGGGGATTCACCCCTCCACTTT | CASTKGVWQGDSPLHF
. | TRBJ2-7 | TRBV4-1 | . | TGCGCCAGCAGCCAAGAAGGGCGGGCGTACGAGCAGTACTTC | CASSQEGRAYEQYF
. | TRBJ2-1 | TRBV7-3 | . | TGTGCCAGCAGCCCCCGCTCGAGGGATGAGCAGTTCTTC | CASSPRSRDEQFF
TRBD1 | TRBJ2-5 | TRBV5-1 | . | TGCGCCAGCAGCTTGGCCGGACAGGGGGCCTGGGAGACCCAGTACTTC | CASSLAGQGAWETQYF
. | TRBJ2-3 | TRBV11-1 | . | TGTGCCAGCAGCTGGGAGGCAGATACGCAGTATTTT | CASSWEADTQYF
. | TRBJ1-4 | TRBV4-2 | . | TGTGCCAGCAGCCAACTAAGCGAGACAGGAGCGGCTAATGAAAAACTGTTTTTT | CASSQLSETGAANEKLFF
. | TRBJ2-3 | TRBV5-4 | . | TGTGCCAGCAGCTTGGGACTCGGCACAGATACGCAGTATTTT | CASSLGLGTDTQYF
TRBD1 | TRBJ1-5 | TRBV25-1 | . | TGTGCCAGCCGGACAGGGGACAATCAGCCCCAGCATTTT | CASRTGDNQPQHF
. | TRBJ2-1 | TRBV24-1 | . | TGTGCCACCAGTAACCGGGGACTGAGAGGCTACAATGAGCAGTTCTTC | CATSNRGLRGYNEQFF
TRBD1 | TRBJ1-1 | TRBV12-3/TRBV12-4 | . | TGTGCCAGCGGGAAGGGGGCCAACACTGAAGCTTTCTTT | CASGKGANTEAFF
. | TRBJ1-1 | TRBV10-3 | . | TGTGCCATCAGTGAGGTCGGGATCCAGAACACTGAAGCTTTCTTT | CAISEVGIQNTEAFF
TRBD2 | TRBJ2-2 | TRBV2 | . | TGTGCCAGCAGGATCCGCACTAGCGGGGGGCCTCCCGGGGGCACCGGGGAGCTGTTTTTT | CASRIRTSGGPPGGTGELFF